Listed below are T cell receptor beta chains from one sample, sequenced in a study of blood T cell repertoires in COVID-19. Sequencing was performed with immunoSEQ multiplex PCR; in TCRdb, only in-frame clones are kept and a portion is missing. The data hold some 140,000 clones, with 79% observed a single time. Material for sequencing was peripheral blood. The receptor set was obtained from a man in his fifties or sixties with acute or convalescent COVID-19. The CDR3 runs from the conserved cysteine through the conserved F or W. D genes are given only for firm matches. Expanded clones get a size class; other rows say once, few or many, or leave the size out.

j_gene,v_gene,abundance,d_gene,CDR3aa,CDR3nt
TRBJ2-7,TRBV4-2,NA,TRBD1,CASSQDSSQGYEQYF,TGTGCCAGCAGCCAAGATTCCTCACAGGGGTACGAGCAGTACTTC
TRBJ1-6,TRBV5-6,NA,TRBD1,CASSLVGQGVRENSPLHF,TGTGCCAGCAGCTTGGTGGGACAGGGTGTACGAGAGAATTCACCCCTCCACTTT
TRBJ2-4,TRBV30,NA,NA,CAWSVQGVNIQYF,TGTGCCTGGAGTGTTCAGGGTGTGAACATTCAGTACTTC
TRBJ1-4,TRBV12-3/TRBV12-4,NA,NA,CASSLTLEKLFF,TGTGCCAGCAGTTTGACTCTAGAAAAACTGTTTTTT
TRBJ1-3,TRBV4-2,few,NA,CASSQGGAYSGNTIYF,TGTGCCAGCAGCCAAGGCGGGGCCTACTCTGGAAACACCATATATTTT
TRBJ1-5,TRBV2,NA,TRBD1,CASCLDRGNQPQHF,TGTGCCAGCTGCCTAGACAGGGGCAATCAGCCCCAGCATTTT
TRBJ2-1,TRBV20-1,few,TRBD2,CSASTQVKLAGRNEQFF,TGCAGTGCTAGTACCCAAGTAAAACTAGCGGGACGCAATGAGCAGTTCTTC
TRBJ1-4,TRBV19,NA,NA,CATKADQTNEKLFF,TGTGCCACCAAAGCGGACCAAACCAATGAAAAACTGTTTTTT
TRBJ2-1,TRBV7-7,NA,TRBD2,CASSPLGLVYNEQFF,TGTGCTAGCAGCCCACTGGGACTAGTTTACAATGAGCAGTTCTTC
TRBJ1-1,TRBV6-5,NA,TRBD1,CASRGQGSGTEAFF,TGTGCCAGCAGGGGACAGGGGTCCGGCACTGAAGCTTTCTTT
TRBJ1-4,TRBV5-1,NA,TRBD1,CASSPDRGSTTNEKLFF,TGCGCCAGCAGCCCGGACAGGGGTTCGACAACTAATGAAAAACTGTTTTTT
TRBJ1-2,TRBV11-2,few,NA,CASSLEPGGGYTF,TGTGCCAGCAGCTTAGAGCCGGGAGGGGGCTACACCTTC
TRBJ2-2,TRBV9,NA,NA,CASSVALLNTGELFF,TGTGCCAGCAGCGTAGCCCTGTTGAACACCGGGGAGCTGTTTTTT
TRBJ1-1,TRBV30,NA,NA,CAWSSAAGGRTEAFF,TGTGCCTGGAGTTCTGCCGCGGGTGGTCGCACTGAAGCTTTCTTT
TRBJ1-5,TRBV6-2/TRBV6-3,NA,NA,CASSLRGQPQHF,TGTGCCAGCAGTTTGCGGGGGCAGCCCCAGCATTTT
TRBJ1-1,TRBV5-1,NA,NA,CASSSVPNTEAFF,TGCGCCAGCAGCTCTGTCCCGAACACTGAAGCTTTCTTT
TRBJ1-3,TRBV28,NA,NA,CATEDRASGNTIYF,TGTGCCACCGAGGACAGAGCCTCTGGAAACACCATATATTTT
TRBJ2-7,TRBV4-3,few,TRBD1,CASSQYRGSSYEQYF,TGCGCCAGCAGCCAATACAGGGGGAGCTCCTACGAGCAGTACTTC
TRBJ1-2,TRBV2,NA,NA,CASNVYQGTGTF,TGTGCCAGCAACGTCTATCAGGGTACTGGCACCTTC
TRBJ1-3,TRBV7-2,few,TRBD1,CASSLGWDRGYTIYF,TGTGCCAGCAGCTTGGGATGGGACAGGGGATACACCATATATTTT
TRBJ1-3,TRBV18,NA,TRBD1,CASSPYTTGRGNTIYF,TGTGCCAGCTCACCTTACACGACAGGGCGAGGAAACACCATATATTTT
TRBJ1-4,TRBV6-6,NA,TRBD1,CASSYTTGRSEKLFF,TGTGCCAGCAGTTACACGACAGGGCGGAGTGAAAAACTGTTTTTT
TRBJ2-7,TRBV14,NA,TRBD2,CASSPLAGLAGGYEQYF,TGTGCCAGCAGCCCCCTGGCCGGACTAGCGGGTGGCTACGAGCAGTACTTC